This entry concerns a single TCR beta chain. This record comes from a study of Tregs in tolerant kidney transplant recipients. The table came from immunoSEQ multiplex PCR; TCRdb's copy has only in-frame clones and leaves some out. The profile shows 95,000 to 120,000 clones, around 90% of them singletons. The sequence was obtained from a human donor who received a combined kidney and bone marrow transplant. The starting material was CD4+ T cells from blood, obtained before the transplant.

This CDR3 reads CASSLVPGGLTDTQYF. The CDR3 coding sequence is TGCGCCAGCAGCTTGGTCCCAGGGGGCCTCACAGATACGCAGTATTTT. V and J are TRBV5-1 and TRBJ2-3, with 8 bases lining up with TRBD1. Germline trimming cut 0 bases from V and 2 bases from J; bases unmatched to any gene: 5. This CDR3 has 16 amino acids. Per germline, CDR1 SGHRS and CDR2 YFSETQ.